Reported below is one TCR beta chain. Base quality data are lacking; no much larger clone is found one base away. The CDR3 has 19 amino acids, counting the end cysteine and phenylalanine. Left in the record is the CDR3 DNA by itself, 57 bases read in frame from the first base. CDR1 LGHNA and CDR2 YNFKEQ are derived from the germline V gene. Trimming accounts for 2 bases at V and 0 bases at J, while the number of junction bases matched to no gene is 15. The treatment or condition tag for this specimen amounts to: live attenuated yellow fever vaccine strain. PBMCs were isolated from peripheral blood using a standard Ficoll-Paque protocol. Epitope-specific CD8 T cells were sorted with a dextramer loaded with the yellow fever NS4B epitope peptide, and anti-CD3 and anti-CD8 staining was applied. TriZol was used to extract RNA from bulk PBMCs, from CD4 and CD8 fractions, and from dextramer-positive and dextramer-negative fractions.

TCR cDNA was made using 5'RACE template switching, a step that added a universal primer site and unique molecular identifiers. Priming for cDNA synthesis came from both the TCR alpha and TCR beta constant segments. Library amplification involved two PCR steps, and the second step added sample barcodes and sequencing adapters. Libraries were sequenced on Illumina HiSeq 2500 (2x100 bp) or NovaSeq (2x150 bp). Per the original workflow: Reads were demultiplexed and collapsed into UMI consensus sequences with MIGEC, and V(D)J alignment was performed with MiXCR. Vaccine-responding clonotypes were identified with edgeR using replicate PBMC samples, with FDR below 0.01 and a log2 fold change above 5 up to day 15 being required. Each bulk clonotype received a CD4 or CD8 identity based on whether the sequenced CD4 or CD8 repertoire contained that clonotype at higher abundance. A clonotype counted as NS4B-specific if enriched at least 10-fold in dextramer-positive versus dextramer-negative fractions, with CD4-biased clonotypes left out. The raw public reads went through TCRdb reprocessing: fastp at Q25, MiXCR clone calling, in-frame beta chains kept. Here each entry gathers all rows of one CDR3 protein and keeps the most common genes and DNA. The authors' filters were not applied to this entry. Present in this sample are about 85,000 distinct CDR3 sequences, about an eighth of which were seen just once. The ten largest clones take up just under 25% of the sample.

This sample was taken from a study of T cells after yellow fever vaccination (dated by TCRdb to between 2018 and 2020). Some background on the complete study: Libraries from fractions with low cell numbers were prepared with the SMART-Seq v4 Ultra Low Input RNA kit. To follow T-cell clones before and after both primary and booster YFV17D yellow fever vaccination, bulk TCR alpha and beta repertoires underwent longitudinal sequencing. Two healthy male donors made up the cohort, one aged 18 to 30 years and the other aged 30 to 39 years. Blood samples were taken at several timepoints before and after primary and secondary immunization, and bulk PBMC replicates and cell subsets were isolated. Overall study results and their limits: Computational filtering was needed because FACS-sorted repertoires could contain abundant contaminating clonotypes from the bulk population. The secondary T-cell response was weaker than the primary response but faster, peaking on day 5 instead of day 15. The study included only a couple of donors, which limits how far the findings can be generalized. A small share of clonotypes occurred in both CD4 and CD8 compartments, likely arising from convergent recombination. After the booster, most of the clones that had expanded following primary vaccination were detected again (approximately 95% of CD4 and roughly 88% of CD8), which suggests that memory was broadly maintained.

The receptor was derived from a young man who received the YFV17D yellow fever vaccine. The sequence joins TRBV4-2 to TRBJ1-1; 7 central bases correspond to TRBD1. The sequencing here drew on CD8+ T cells not binding an NS4B(214-222) dextramer, sorted from PBMCs, taken about 21 days after the first yellow fever vaccination. The cell subset or site label here, explained by the study, means: NS4B epitope dextramer-negative CD8 T cells. The CDR3 reads CASSQRSSGTAVMNTEAFF. The DNA sequence reads TGTGCCAGCAGCCAAAGATCGTCCGGGACAGCCGTCATGAACACTGAAGCTTTCTTT.